Below are 26 T cell receptor beta chains sequenced from a single sample in a study of blood T cells in healthy people across ages. For the second PCR, which ran for about 6 to 11 cycles, a sample-barcoded 5' primer and a J-beta primer mix were used. TCRdb reprocessed the 5' RACE reads with MiXCR, giving one entry per CDR3 protein. The sample shows about 900,000 distinct CDR3 sequences, 62% of them seen only once. Source material: blood. Receptors were obtained from a man aged 25 to 45 in good health.

This clonotype occurred a few times. The chain links TRBV4-2 to TRBJ2-3, with D tentatively TRBD2 (5 bases). Germline CDR1 reads LGHNA; CDR2 reads YNFKEQ. The CDR3 has 17 amino acids. Trimming left V 4 bases short and J 2 bases short, with 19 bases between. The CDR3: CASSRARGLAPTDTQYF. The DNA of the CDR3 is TGTGCCAGCAGCCGAGCCCGAGGTCTAGCTCCCACAGATACGCAGTATTTT.

The chain joins TRBV12-3 or TRBV12-4 to TRBJ2-5, with 10 bases fitting TRBD1. V gave up 6 bases and J gave up 2 bases; unmatched junction bases: 9. The CDR3 contains 16 residues. The CDR3 here is CASSPAGQGPQETQYF. The CDR3, as DNA: TGTGCCAGCAGCCCAGCGGGACAGGGGCCTCAAGAGACCCAGTACTTC.

This clonotype has more than one count but fewer than ten. J is TRBJ1-5 and V is TRBV20-1, with no clear D. The CDR3 is 15 residues long. Germline values: CDR1 DFQATT, CDR2 SNEGSKA (reference sequence). V shed 3 bases and J shed 0 bases, with 12 bases lying between them. The CDR3 region has the DNA TGCAGTGCTAGCTTTGGGTTTTATAGCAATCAGCCCCAGCATTTT. Amino acid sequence: CSASFGFYSNQPQHF.

The chain carries TRBV5-1 and TRBJ1-2; D remains ambiguous. Germline values: CDR1 SGHRS, CDR2 YFSETQ. V lost 5 bases and J 1 base, leaving 18 bases between the germline ends. This CDR3 spans 16 amino acids. The CDR3 DNA reads TGCGCCAGCAGTCTGGAACGGCCAGGAAGTAACTATGGCTACACCTTC. It encodes CASSLERPGSNYGYTF.

The chain has TRBV10-3 and TRBJ2-5; D perhaps matches TRBD2 (5 bases). From germline, CDR1 is ENHRY and CDR2 SYGVKD. V lost 6 bases, J lost 2 bases, and 16 bases lay in between. The CDR3 loop spans 15 amino acids. Here the CDR3 DNA reads TGTGCCATCAGCCCATTGAGCGGCGTACAAGAGACCCAGTACTTC. As protein: CAISPLSGVQETQYF.

This chain uses TRBV6-2 or TRBV6-3 with TRBJ2-5, with 11 positions matching TRBD2. This CDR3 has 15 residues. With 0 bases clipped from V and 5 bases from J, the junction kept 2 bases outside the gene matches. Germline CDR1 reads MNHEY; CDR2 reads SVGEGT. The CDR3 DNA reads as TGTGCCAGCAGTTACTCGCCTAGCGGGGGGGAGACCCAGTACTTC. This sequence encodes CASSYSPSGGETQYF.

The rearrangement joins TRBV6-6 to TRBJ1-5; D uncertain. Germline V gives CDR1 MNHNY, CDR2 SVGAGI (reference sequence). V was shortened by 6 bases and J by 5 bases, with 17 bases between the two germline ends. This CDR3 has 15 amino acids. The DNA for the CDR3 is TGTGCCAGCAGCAGCCACAGTTCGGGCGATCAGCCCCAGCATTTT. Amino acids: CASSSHSSGDQPQHF.

This chain uses TRBV21-1 with TRBJ2-7; the tabulated D call, TRBD1, remains unverified against the DNA. TRBV21-1 is termed a pseudogene. The CDR3 contains 15 residues. CDR3 loop: CATRGRQGLRDEQYF. The CDR3 DNA sequence: TGTGCCACCAGAGGTAGACAGGGATTGCGGGACGAGCAGTACTTC.

This clonotype was seen only a few times. The chain couples TRBV29-1 to TRBJ2-1, with D uncertain. The CDR3 is 14 residues long. Trimming cost V 7 bases and J 4 bases, with 17 bases left between them. Per the germline V gene, CDR1 is SQVTM and CDR2 is ANQGSEA. CDR3: CSGLLNLRYNEQFF. CDR3 nucleotide sequence: TGCAGCGGGCTATTAAACTTGAGGTACAATGAGCAGTTCTTC.

The chain couples TRBV18 to TRBJ2-1, with 9 bases that match TRBD1. The germline gives CDR1 KGHSH, CDR2 LQKENI. CDR3 length: 15 residues. J lost 5 bases, V lost 8 bases, and 10 bases had no gene match. The CDR3 bases are TGTGCCAGCGCATTAGGGACAGGGATAAACAATGAGCAGTTCTTC. This sequence encodes CASALGTGINNEQFF.

V usage is TRBV3-1 and J usage is TRBJ2-5; 10 bases are a match to TRBD2. Germline lookup yields CDR1 LGHDT and CDR2 YNNKEL (reference sequence). The V gene end was trimmed by 4 bases and the J gene end by 0 bases; junction bases not matched to a gene: 5. CDR3 length: 16 residues. This chain's CDR3 is CASSPGLAVYQETQYF. The CDR3 DNA reads as TGTGCCAGCAGCCCCGGACTAGCGGTGTACCAAGAGACCCAGTACTTC.

In this sample, this clonotype turned up once. This chain uses TRBV12-3 or TRBV12-4 with TRBJ2-5, with a weak D call TRBD1 (6 bases). V lost 8 bases and J lost 5, with 9 bases in between. This CDR3 region has 11 residues. The CDR3 spells CASAQGETQYF. CDR3 in DNA: TGTGCCAGCGCCCAGGGGGAGACCCAGTACTTC.

The sample holds a few counts of this clonotype. V gene TRBV2 combines with J gene TRBJ2-7; no clear D. The CDR3 is 13 residues long. V lost 7 bases to trimming and J lost 1 base, with 11 bases between them. Germline assignment: CDR1 SNHLY and CDR2 FYNNEI. CDR3 loop: CASNRARSYEQYF. The CDR3, as DNA: TGTGCCAGCAACCGAGCCCGATCCTACGAGCAGTACTTC.

The chain has TRBV12-3 or TRBV12-4 and TRBJ2-1; 10 bases line up with TRBD2. There are 16 residues in the CDR3. Trimming at V came to 4 bases and at J to 2 bases, leaving 5 bases not matched to a gene. The CDR3 region is CASSSASGGPYNEQFF. The CDR3 DNA sequence: TGTGCCAGCAGTTCGGCTAGCGGGGGTCCCTACAATGAGCAGTTCTTC.

Of note for this clonotype: A much larger clonotype is one base distant, so this may be a read error. The chain joins TRBV20-1 to TRBJ2-3; D remains ambiguous. Germline CDR1 reads DFQATT; CDR2 reads SNEGSKA (reference sequence). Trimming pared 8 bases from V and 4 bases from J, leaving 13 bases between. The CDR3 contains 12 residues. CDR3 sequence (DNA): TGCAGTACTGACCGATCGCCAGATACGCAGTATTTT. This sequence encodes CSTDRSPDTQYF.

A single count supports this clonotype. The V and J genes are TRBV7-3 and TRBJ1-2, with D possibly being TRBD1 (5 bases). The CDR3 loop spans 13 amino acids. V gave up 5 bases and J gave up 6 bases, with 13 bases separating them. Germline V CDR1 and CDR2: SGHTA, FQGTGA. Written as DNA, the CDR3 is TGTGCCAGCAGCGTACCAGGGCGCCATGGCTACACCTTC. This translates into CASSVPGRHGYTF. The variable domain in full, with the rest retrieved from reference TRBV7-3 and TRBJ1-2, is GAGVSQTPSNKVTEKGKYVELRCDPISGHTALYWYRQSLGQGPEFLIYFQGTGAADDSGLPNDRFFAVRPEGSVSTLKIQRTERGDSAVYLCASSVPGRHGYTFGSGTRLTVV.

V gene TRBV5-1 combines with J gene TRBJ1-1; 7 positions agree with TRBD1. The germline V gene has CDR1 SGHRS and CDR2 YFSETQ. V lost 0 bases and J lost 0; bases outside the gene matches: 8. This CDR3 contains 17 residues. The CDR3 DNA follows: TGCGCCAGCAGCTTGGGAGACAGGGCAAGAATGAACACTGAAGCTTTCTTT. Its protein product is CASSLGDRARMNTEAFF. The variable domain in full, with the rest retrieved from reference TRBV5-1 and TRBJ1-1, is KAGVTQTPRYLIKTRGQQVTLSCSPISGHRSVSWYQQTPGQGLQFLFEYFSETQRNKGNFPGRFSGRQFSNSRSEMNVSTLELGDSALYLCASSLGDRARMNTEAFFGQGTRLTVV.

This clonotype has only a few counts. The chain carries TRBV2 and TRBJ1-2; weak D call: TRBD1 (5 bases). CDR3 size: 14 residues. The germline gives CDR1 SNHLY, CDR2 FYNNEI. With 5 bases removed from V and 8 bases from J, the gap between germline ends came to 18 bases. The CDR3 nucleotides read TGTGCCAGCAGTACCGTGGGGGGTCTAACAGGCTACACCTTC. This codes for CASSTVGGLTGYTF.

The rearrangement joins TRBV29-1 to TRBJ2-1; D may be TRBD1 (5 bases). V dropped 7 bases and J dropped 7 bases, with 8 bases sitting between them. The CDR3 consists of 10 residues. In germline, CDR1 is SQVTM, CDR2 ANQGSEA. This CDR3 is CSGSGNEQFF. CDR3 DNA sequence: TGCAGCGGCTCAGGGAATGAGCAGTTCTTC.

The chain has TRBV7-3 and TRBJ2-3; D ambiguous. CDR3 length equals 15 residues. Germline assignment: CDR1 SGHTA and CDR2 FQGTGA. The germline V and J ends were trimmed by 5 bases and 0 bases, with 12 bases remaining between them. The CDR3 region is CASSMGIHSTDTQYF. The CDR3 DNA sequence: TGTGCCAGCAGCATGGGAATCCATAGCACAGATACGCAGTATTTT.

J is TRBJ2-1 and V is TRBV20-1; D possibly corresponds to TRBD2 (6 bases). The CDR3 is 14 residues long. Trimming removed 6 bases at V and 10 bases at J, with 22 bases between. Germline assignment: CDR1 DFQATT and CDR2 SNEGSKA (reference sequence). CDR3 protein: CSAPIAGPWNEQFF. CDR3 in DNA: TGCAGTGCACCTATCGCGGGACCCTGGAACGAGCAGTTCTTC.

Here the CDR3 reads CASSLGGASNGTEAFF. CDR3 DNA: TGTGCCAGCAGTCTGGGGGGGGCAAGTAATGGCACTGAAGCTTTCTTT. The genes are TRBV28 and TRBJ1-1; a possible D gene is TRBD1 (6 bases). The V end was cut by 5 bases, the J end by 4 bases, with 20 bases between. The germline V gene encodes CDR1 MDHEN and CDR2 SYDVKM. The CDR3 runs 16 residues. Full variable domain (remainder filled in from reference TRBV28 and TRBJ1-1): DVKVTQSSRYLVKRTGEKVFLECVQDMDHENMFWYRQDPGLGLRLIYFSYDVKMKEKGDIPEGYSVSREKKERFSLILESASTNQTSMYLCASSLGGASNGTEAFFGQGTRLTVV.

The V and J genes are TRBV7-2 and TRBJ2-1; 7 nucleotides match TRBD2. V trimming: 2 bases; J trimming: 5 bases; junction bases outside the gene matches: 6. This CDR3 spans 15 amino acids. The germline V gene has CDR1 SGHTA and CDR2 FQGNSA. The CDR3 here is CASSLTPAGDNEQFF. CDR3 bases: TGTGCCAGCAGCTTAACCCCTGCGGGGGACAATGAGCAGTTCTTC.

This clonotype was detected only a few times. The chain links TRBV6-1 to TRBJ2-6; a possible D gene is TRBD2 (5 bases). The V gene's germline CDR1 is MNHNS and CDR2 SASEGT. CDR3 length: 17 amino acids. V shed 6 bases and J shed 3 bases, with 18 bases lying between them. CDR3 region: CASSPMAGAYGANVLTF. CDR3 nucleotides: TGTGCCAGCAGCCCCATGGCGGGTGCGTATGGGGCCAACGTCCTGACTTTC.

The chain uses TRBV29-1 and TRBJ2-1, with TRBD2 identical over 8 bases. J was trimmed by 8 bases and V by 2 bases; bases with no gene match: 8. The CDR3 spans 14 residues. The germline gives CDR1 SQVTM, CDR2 ANQGSEA. The CDR3 coding sequence is TGCAGCGTTGAATCGCTAGCGGGTCGCTATGAGCAGTTCTTC. Its translation is CSVESLAGRYEQFF.

This clonotype was picked up a small number of times. In DNA form, the CDR3 reads TGTGCCAGCACCCACGCGACCACTACTGGGGCCAACGTCCTGACTTTC. Its translation: CASTHATTTGANVLTF. This chain joins TRBV27 and TRBJ2-6; D is ambiguous. CDR3 length: 16 amino acids. Germline lookup yields CDR1 MNHEY and CDR2 SMNVEV (reference sequence). V was trimmed by 7 bases and J by 2 bases, leaving 15 bases between them.